The T cell receptor (beta chain) under discussion was sequenced for a study of CD4+ T cells in melanoma. General study findings and limits: Reportedly, melanoma neoantigen-specific CD4+ T cells showed varied differentiation states. CD8+ T cell, macrophage and B cell function reportedly correlated with neoantigen-specific CD4+ T cells.

This table comes from immunoSEQ multiplex PCR, and its TCRdb copy is limited to in-frame clones, with some not included. In the table there are over 100,000 clones, 80% to 95% of which are singletons. With respect to this clone: Its antigen is still unknown.

The sample consisted of peripheral blood. This TCR came from a human donor with melanoma.

The CDR3 loop is CASSDSAFTDTQYF. The CDR3 nucleotides read TGTGCCAGCAGTGACTCGGCTTTTACAGATACGCAGTATTTT. V is TRBV6-4 and J is TRBJ2-3; D not certain. The V gene's germline CDR1 is MRHNA and CDR2 SNTAGT. Deletions cut 0 bases from V and 3 bases from J, with 7 bases between. This CDR3 region has 14 residues.